The entry that follows covers one TCR beta chain sequence. Its target is unknown. This sample is part of a study of cytomegalovirus exposure and HLA in healthy donors. About the research overall: There were some 410 genotyped donors. Of these, about 81% fell in the genetic ancestry cluster associated with self-reported Caucasian donors.

The CDR3 has 19 residues. V was clipped by 3 bases and J by 0 bases, with 21 bases between them. Germline-derived CDR1 and CDR2 are MDHEN and SYDVKM. Study-wide points: The classifier was said to identify cytomegalovirus status with high specificity and sensitivity.

Both 60 Vbeta primers and 13 Jbeta primers went into the PCR. This table comes from immunoSEQ multiplex PCR, and its TCRdb copy is limited to in-frame clones, with some not included. This sample carries 100,000 or so clones, less than 85% of them seen once, and the ten largest clones take 7% to 10%. V and J are TRBV28 and TRBJ1-5; D not resolved. This TCR came from a man aged 40-49 years in good health and CMV-seropositive. Sequencing used PBMCs. CDR3: CASSLSRSQALSSNQPQHF. The CDR3 DNA reads TGTGCCAGCAGTTTGAGTCGGTCGCAGGCCCTCTCTAGCAATCAGCCCCAGCATTTT.